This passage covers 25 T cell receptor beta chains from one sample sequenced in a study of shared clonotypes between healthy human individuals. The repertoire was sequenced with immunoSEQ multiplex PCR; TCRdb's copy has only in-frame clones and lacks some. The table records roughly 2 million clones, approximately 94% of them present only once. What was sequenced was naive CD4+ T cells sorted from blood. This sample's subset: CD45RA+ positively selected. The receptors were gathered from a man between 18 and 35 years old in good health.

CDR3 sequence reads: CASSGESSTSTDTQYF. The CDR3 nucleotides are TGCGCCAGCAGTGGGGAGAGCAGTACTAGCACAGATACGCAGTATTTT. This chain joins TRBV10-1 and TRBJ2-3; D might be TRBD2 (5 bases). Trimming pared 4 bases from V and 0 bases from J, leaving 14 bases between. The CDR3 is 16 residues long. Germline V CDR1 and CDR2: WNHNN, SYGVQD (reference sequence).

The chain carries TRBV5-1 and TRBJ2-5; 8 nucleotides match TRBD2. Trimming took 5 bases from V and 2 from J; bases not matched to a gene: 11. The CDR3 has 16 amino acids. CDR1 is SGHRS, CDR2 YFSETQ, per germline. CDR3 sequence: CASSLGIAGPQETQYF. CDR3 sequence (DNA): TGCGCCAGCAGTCTGGGGATAGCGGGGCCTCAAGAGACCCAGTACTTC.

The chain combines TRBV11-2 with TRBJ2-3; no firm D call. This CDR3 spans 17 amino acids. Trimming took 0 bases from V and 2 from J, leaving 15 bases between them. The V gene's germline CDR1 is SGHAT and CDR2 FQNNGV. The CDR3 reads CASSLEGWAVSTDTQYF. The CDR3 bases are TGTGCCAGCAGCTTAGAGGGGTGGGCAGTGTCCACAGATACGCAGTATTTT. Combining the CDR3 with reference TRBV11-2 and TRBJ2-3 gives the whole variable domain EAGVAQSPRYKIIEKRQSVAFWCNPISGHATLYWYQQILGQGPKLLIQFQNNGVVDDSQLPKDRFSAERLKGVDSTLKIQPAKLEDSAVYLCASSLEGWAVSTDTQYFGPGTRLTVL.

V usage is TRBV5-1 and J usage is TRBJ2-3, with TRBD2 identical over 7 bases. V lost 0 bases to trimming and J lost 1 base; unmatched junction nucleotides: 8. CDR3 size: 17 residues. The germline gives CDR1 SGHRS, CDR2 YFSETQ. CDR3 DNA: TGCGCCAGCAGCTTGGCTCCTAGCGGTTCGGGCACAGATACGCAGTATTTT. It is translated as CASSLAPSGSGTDTQYF.

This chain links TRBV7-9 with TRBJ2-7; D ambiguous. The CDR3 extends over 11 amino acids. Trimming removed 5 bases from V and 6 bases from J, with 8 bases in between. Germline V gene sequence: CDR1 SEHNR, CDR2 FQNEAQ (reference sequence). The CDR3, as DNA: TGTGCCAGCAGCCGAAACACCGAGCAGTACTTC. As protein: CASSRNTEQYF.

The CDR3 loop reads CASGIGGATDTQYF. In nucleotides, the CDR3 is TGTGCCAGCGGAATCGGGGGGGCCACAGATACGCAGTATTTT. The V and J genes are TRBV11-3 and TRBJ2-3; 8 positions agree with TRBD2. CDR3 length: 14 amino acids. Trimming cost V 8 bases and J 2 bases; bases outside gene matches: 6. Looked up from germline, CDR1 is SGHNT and CDR2 is YENEEA.

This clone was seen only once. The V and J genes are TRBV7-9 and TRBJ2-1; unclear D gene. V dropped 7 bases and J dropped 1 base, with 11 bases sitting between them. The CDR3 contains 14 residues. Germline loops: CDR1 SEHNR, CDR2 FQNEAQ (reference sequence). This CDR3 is CASTPSESYNEQFF. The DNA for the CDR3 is TGTGCCAGCACCCCAAGTGAGTCCTACAATGAGCAGTTCTTC.

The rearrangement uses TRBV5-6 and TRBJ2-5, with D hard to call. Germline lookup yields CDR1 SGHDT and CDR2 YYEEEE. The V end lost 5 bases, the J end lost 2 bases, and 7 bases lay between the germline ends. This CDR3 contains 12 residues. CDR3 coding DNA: TGTGCCAGCAGTGTGAGGCAAGAGACCCAGTACTTC. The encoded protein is CASSVRQETQYF.

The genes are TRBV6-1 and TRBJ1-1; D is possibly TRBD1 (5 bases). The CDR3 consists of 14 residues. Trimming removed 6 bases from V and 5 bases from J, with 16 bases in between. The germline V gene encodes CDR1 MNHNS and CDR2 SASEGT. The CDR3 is CASRGPGGETEAFF. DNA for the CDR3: TGTGCCAGCAGGGGCCCGGGGGGGGAGACTGAAGCTTTCTTT.

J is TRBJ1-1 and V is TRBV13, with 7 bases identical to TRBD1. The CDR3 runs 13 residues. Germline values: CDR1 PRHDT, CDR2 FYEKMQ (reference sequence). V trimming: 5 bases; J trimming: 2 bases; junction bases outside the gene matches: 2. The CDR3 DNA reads TGTGCCAGCAGCCGACAGGGAAACACTGAAGCTTTCTTT. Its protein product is CASSRQGNTEAFF.

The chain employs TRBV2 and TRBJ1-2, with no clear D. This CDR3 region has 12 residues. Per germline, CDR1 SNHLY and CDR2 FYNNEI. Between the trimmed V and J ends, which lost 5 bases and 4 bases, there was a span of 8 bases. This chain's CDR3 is CASSLGSYGYTF. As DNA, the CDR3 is TGTGCCAGCAGTCTAGGGAGCTATGGCTACACCTTC. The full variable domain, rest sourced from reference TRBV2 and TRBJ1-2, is EPEVTQTPSHQVTQMGQEVILRCVPISNHLYFYWYRQILGQKVEFLVSFYNNEISEKSEIFDDQFSVERPDGSNFTLKIRSTKLEDSAMYFCASSLGSYGYTFGSGTRLTVV.

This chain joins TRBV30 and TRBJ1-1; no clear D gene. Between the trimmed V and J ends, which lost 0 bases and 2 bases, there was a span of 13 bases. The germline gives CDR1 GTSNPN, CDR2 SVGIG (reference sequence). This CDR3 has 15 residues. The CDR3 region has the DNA TGTGCCTGGAGTGTACCCTCTGCGGGAAACACTGAAGCTTTCTTT. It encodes CAWSVPSAGNTEAFF.

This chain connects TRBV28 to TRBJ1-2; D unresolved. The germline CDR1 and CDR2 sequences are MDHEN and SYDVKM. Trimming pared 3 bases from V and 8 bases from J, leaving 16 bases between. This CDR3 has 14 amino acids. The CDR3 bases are TGTGCCAGCAGTTTCTATGCCGGAACGTGGGGCTACACCTTC. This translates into CASSFYAGTWGYTF.

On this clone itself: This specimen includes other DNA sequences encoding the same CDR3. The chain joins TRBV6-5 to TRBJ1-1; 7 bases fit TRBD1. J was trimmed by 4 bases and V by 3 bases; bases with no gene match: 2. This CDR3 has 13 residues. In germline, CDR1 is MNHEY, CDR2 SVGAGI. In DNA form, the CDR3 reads TGTGCCAGCAGTTATAACAGGGGCACTGAAGCTTTCTTT. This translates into CASSYNRGTEAFF.

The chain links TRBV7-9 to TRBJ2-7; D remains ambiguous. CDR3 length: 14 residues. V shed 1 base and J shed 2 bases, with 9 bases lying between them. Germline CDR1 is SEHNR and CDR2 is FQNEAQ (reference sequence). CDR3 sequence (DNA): TGTGCCAGCAGCTTAGAAGAGGTGACCTACGAGCAGTACTTC. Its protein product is CASSLEEVTYEQYF.

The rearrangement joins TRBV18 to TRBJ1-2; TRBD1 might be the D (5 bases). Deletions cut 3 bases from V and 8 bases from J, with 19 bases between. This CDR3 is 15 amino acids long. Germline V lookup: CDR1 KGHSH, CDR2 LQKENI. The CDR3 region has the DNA TGTGCCAGCTCACCCAACCGGGACCCGCCCTACGGCTACACCTTC. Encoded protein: CASSPNRDPPYGYTF.

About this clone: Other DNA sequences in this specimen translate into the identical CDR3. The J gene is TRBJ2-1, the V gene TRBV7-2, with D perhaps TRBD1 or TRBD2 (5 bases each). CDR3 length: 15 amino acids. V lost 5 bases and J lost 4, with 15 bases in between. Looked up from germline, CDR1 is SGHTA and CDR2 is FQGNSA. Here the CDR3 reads CASSLGLASYNEQFF. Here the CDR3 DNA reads TGTGCCAGCAGCCTGGGGCTAGCAAGTTACAATGAGCAGTTCTTC.

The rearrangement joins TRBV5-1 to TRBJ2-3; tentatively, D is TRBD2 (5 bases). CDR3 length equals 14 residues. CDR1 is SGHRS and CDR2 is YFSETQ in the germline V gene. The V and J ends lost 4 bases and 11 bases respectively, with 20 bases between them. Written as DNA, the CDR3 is TGCGCCAGCAGCCCGGACCGGTGGGAGTGGGGGCAGTATTTT. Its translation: CASSPDRWEWGQYF.

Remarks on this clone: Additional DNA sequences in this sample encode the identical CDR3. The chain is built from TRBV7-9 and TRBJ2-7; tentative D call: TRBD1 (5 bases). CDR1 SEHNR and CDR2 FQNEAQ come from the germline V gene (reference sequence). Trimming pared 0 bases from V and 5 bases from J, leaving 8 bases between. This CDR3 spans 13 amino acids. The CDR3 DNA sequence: TGTGCCAGCAGCTTAGCAGGGGCCCACGAGCAGTACTTC. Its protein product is CASSLAGAHEQYF.

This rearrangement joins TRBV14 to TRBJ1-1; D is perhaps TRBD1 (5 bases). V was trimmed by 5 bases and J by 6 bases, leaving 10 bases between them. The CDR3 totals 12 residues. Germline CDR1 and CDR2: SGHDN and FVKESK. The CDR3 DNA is TGTGCCAGCAGCAGCCAGGGTGCTGAAGCTTTCTTT. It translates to CASSSQGAEAFF.

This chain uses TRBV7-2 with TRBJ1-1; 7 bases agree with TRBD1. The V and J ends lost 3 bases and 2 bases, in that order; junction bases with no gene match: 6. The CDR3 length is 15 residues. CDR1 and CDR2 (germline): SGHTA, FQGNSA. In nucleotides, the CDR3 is TGTGCCAGCAGCTTCACCGGGACAGCTAACACTGAAGCTTTCTTT. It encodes CASSFTGTANTEAFF.

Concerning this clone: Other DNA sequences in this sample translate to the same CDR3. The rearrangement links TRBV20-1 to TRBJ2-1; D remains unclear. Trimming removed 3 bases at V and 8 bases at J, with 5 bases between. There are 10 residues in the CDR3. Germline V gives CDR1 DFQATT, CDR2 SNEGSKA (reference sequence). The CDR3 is CSASSYEQFF. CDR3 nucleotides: TGCAGTGCTAGTTCTTATGAGCAGTTCTTC.

The CDR3 DNA sequence: TGCGCCAGCAGCCAAGAAGCTAGCGGGATGAGCACAGATACGCAGTATTTT. This codes for CASSQEASGMSTDTQYF. The J gene is TRBJ2-3, the V gene TRBV4-1; 9 positions agree with TRBD2. This CDR3 is 17 amino acids long. V shed 0 bases, J shed 0 bases, and the junction held 4 bases outside the gene matches. Per the germline V gene, CDR1 is MGHRA and CDR2 is YSYEKL.

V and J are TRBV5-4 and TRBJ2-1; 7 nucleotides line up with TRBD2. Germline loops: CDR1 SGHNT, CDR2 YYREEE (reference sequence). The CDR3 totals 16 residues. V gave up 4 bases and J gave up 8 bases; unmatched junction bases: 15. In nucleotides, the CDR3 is TGTGCCAGCAGCCGCGAGCTAGCGGACCAACGGCATGAGCAGTTCTTC. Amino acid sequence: CASSRELADQRHEQFF.

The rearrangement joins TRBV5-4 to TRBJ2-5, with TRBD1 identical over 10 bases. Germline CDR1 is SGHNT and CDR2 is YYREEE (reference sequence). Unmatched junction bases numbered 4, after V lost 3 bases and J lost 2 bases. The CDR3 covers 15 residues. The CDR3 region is CASSSGQGRQETQYF. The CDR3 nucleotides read TGTGCCAGCAGCTCGGGACAGGGGCGGCAAGAGACCCAGTACTTC.